The clone carrying this T cell receptor (beta chain) has only a few counts. Its specificity is unknown. In germline, CDR1 is SQVTM, CDR2 ANQGSEA. The CDR3 is made up of 12 amino acids. V was cut by 1 base and J by 2 bases, with 5 bases left in between. Built from TCR beta cDNA, the libraries had unique molecular identifiers in them. Around 500,000 cDNA molecules were obtained per 1 to 10 million input T cells. One entry per CDR3 protein, called by TCRdb with MiXCR from the PCR reads. This sample has a few hundred thousand distinct CDR3 sequences; over 35% occur once, and the top ten carry around an eighth. The data derive from a study of post-analysis software for immune sequencing data. Study overall: Secondary progressive, relapsing-remitting and progressive-relapsing multiple sclerosis were among the included disease courses.

General study findings and limits: Relative to controls, patients had five TRBV segments at higher frequency, with TRBV5-6, TRBV5-1 and TRBV20-1 among these. Compared with controls, patients showed significantly lower normalized Chao1 diversity.

Sequencing was carried out using blood. This TCR derives from a girl between 10 and 17 years old with multiple sclerosis. The V gene is TRBV29-1, the J gene TRBJ1-2; no clear D. The CDR3: CSVEVRNYGYTF. The DNA of the CDR3 is TGCAGCGTTGAAGTCCGGAACTATGGCTACACCTTC. Combining the CDR3 with reference TRBV29-1 and TRBJ1-2 gives the whole variable domain SAVISQKPSRDICQRGTSLTIQCQVDSQVTMMFWYRQQPGQSLTLIATANQGSEATYESGFVIDKFPISRPNLTFSTLTVSNMSPEDSSIYLCSVEVRNYGYTFGSGTRLTVV.